This record covers a single T cell receptor (beta chain). A single record per CDR3 protein comes from TCRdb applying MiXCR to the RT-PCR reads. The sample holds about a million distinct CDR3 sequences, under 20% seen once. Germline V lookup: CDR1 KGHSY, CDR2 FQNENV. There are 12 residues in the CDR3. V was shortened by 4 bases and J by 5 bases, with 9 bases between the two germline ends. The entry originates in a study of patients and donors after allogeneic stem cell transplantation. The material sequenced was blood, either unsorted or a sorted T cell fraction (not recorded which). The J gene is TRBJ2-7, the V gene TRBV16; perhaps TRBD2 as D (5 bases). The receptor was derived from a human donor who was either an allogeneic HSCT recipient or a stem cell or donor lymphocyte infusion donor (not recorded which). It is not recorded whose cells these are; they may come from a transplant donor. The CDR3 nucleotides read TGTGCCAGCAGCCCGGGGATAGACGAGCAGTACTTC. It yields the protein CASSPGIDEQYF.